The T cell receptor beta chain described here comes from a study of Graves' ophthalmopathy and Graves' hyperthyroidism (dated by TCRdb to the late 2010s). About the full investigation: Peripheral blood was collected at initial diagnosis, before any treatment. In roughly 6 hyperthyroidism patients, T-cell repertoires of thyroid tissue and blood were compared. To explore V-J signatures distinguishing ophthalmopathy from hyperthyroidism, a discovery set of about 99 patients (around 44 ophthalmopathy, over 55 stable hyperthyroidism) was enrolled. In total, some 140 blood samples were TCR-sequenced: around 42 ophthalmopathy, over 70 hyperthyroidism and approximately 17 hyperthyroidism-to-ophthalmopathy patients. TCR beta repertoire signatures were used to distinguish Graves' ophthalmopathy from Graves' hyperthyroidism and to predict progression to ophthalmopathy. After sampling, hyperthyroidism patients received methimazole starting at 30 mg daily, and ophthalmopathy patients received high-dose intravenous methylprednisolone. An independent validation cohort comprised around 20 hyperthyroidism patients and roughly 15 patients who later progressed from hyperthyroidism to ophthalmopathy.

Patients with ophthalmopathy had moderately to severely active disease, with a Clinical Activity Score of 3 or more, a NOSPECS grade of 4 or more, and a disease duration of less than 3 months. Patients were excluded if they had other autoimmune diseases, uncontrolled infections, pregnancy or lactation. Clinical symptoms, serum thyroxine, TRAb, thyroid ultrasound and orbital computed tomography formed the basis of the diagnosis. PBMCs were isolated from 7.5 to 10 ml of fresh peripheral blood by Ficoll-Paque density gradient centrifugation. Total RNA was extracted with Trizol reagent and quality-checked on an Agilent 2100 Bioanalyzer. The germline ends are 10 bases apart after V is trimmed by 5 bases and J by 4 bases. Counted from cysteine to phenylalanine, this CDR3 has 13 amino acids. The read is trimmed to its CDR3 DNA, 39 bases read in frame from base 1. Per the germline V gene, SGHVS is the CDR1 and FNYEAQ is the CDR2.

Study-wide findings and limitations: Most expanded thyroid clonotypes with a frequency above 0.001 also appeared in blood, which suggests that blood repertoires may reflect the immune response in the thyroid. In cross-validation, the 13-signature model distinguished ophthalmopathy from stable hyperthyroidism with approximately 88% sensitivity and around 81% specificity, and in the test set the corresponding values were roughly 80% and 75%. In validation, the model predicted ophthalmopathy progression with 55% to 71% sensitivity and roughly 78% specificity; about a dozen predicted patients were CT-confirmed with GO in a median of around 6 months. No statistical method was used to set the sample size in advance, and the investigators knew which group each participant was assigned to.

With respect to this clonotype: Its antigen has not been determined. No quality values exist for individual bases; no much larger clone is one base distant.

For repertoire sequencing, TCR beta CDR3 regions were amplified from RNA transcripts. The first round of RT-PCR was done with HTBI primers and the Qiagen OneStep RT-PCR kit, and was followed by a second round of multiplex PCR, then size selection and purification. The libraries underwent paired-end sequencing with 100 bp reads on an Illumina HiSeq2000. Regarding the original processing steps: SOAPnuke was used to process the reads, throwing out any read that had adapters, had uncalled bases, had a mean Phred below 15, or lacked an exact constant-primer or identifier match. High-quality paired reads were merged with COPE v1.2.5. Each unique nucleotide sequence was treated as a clonotype, and MiTCR v1.1 was used to align the clonotypes to the IMGT TRB V, D and J references. The analysis was limited to V-J combinations with a frequency above 0.0001, which together covered approximately 99% of repertoires. For each V-J combination, a TCR clonal expansion and chaos score was defined as the ratio of F50 clonal expansion to chaos observed in the TCRdist matrix. Welch's t-statistics and random forest were used to narrow the features down to 10 to 15 V-J combinations, which were then fed into a naive Bayes classifier. The similarity between thyroid and blood repertoires was quantified using the Morisita-Horn index. TCRdb trimmed public reads at Q25 via fastp, called clones via MiXCR and kept in-frame beta chains. Rows with a matching CDR3 protein are joined into one entry that keeps the most common DNA and genes. TCRdb's processing, not the authors', yielded these V and J calls. The sample data list about 700,000 distinct CDR3 sequences, and around 40% of these were observed just once. The ten largest clones take up roughly 45% of the sample.

This TCR came from an adult man with Graves' ophthalmopathy. Sequencing input: peripheral blood. Here the chain combines TRBV7-6 and TRBJ2-3; no D segment can be confidently identified. The CDR3 sequence is CASSPFSSDTQYF. The nucleotide sequence reads as follows: TGTGCCAGCAGCCCTTTCAGCTCAGATACGCAGTATTTT.